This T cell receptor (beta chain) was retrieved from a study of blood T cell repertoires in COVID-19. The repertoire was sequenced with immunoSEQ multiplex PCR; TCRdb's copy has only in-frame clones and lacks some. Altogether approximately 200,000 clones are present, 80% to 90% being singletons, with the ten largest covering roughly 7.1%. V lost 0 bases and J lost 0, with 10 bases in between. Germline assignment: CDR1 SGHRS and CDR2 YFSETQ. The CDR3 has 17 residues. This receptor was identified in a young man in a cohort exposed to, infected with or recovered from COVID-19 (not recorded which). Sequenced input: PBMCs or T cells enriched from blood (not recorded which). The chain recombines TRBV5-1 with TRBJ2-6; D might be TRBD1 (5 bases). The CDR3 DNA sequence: TGCGCCAGCAGCTTGGAACAGGTTAGCTCTGGGGCCAACGTCCTGACTTTC. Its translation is CASSLEQVSSGANVLTF.